Each of the 3 T cell receptor beta chains below was sequenced from the same sample in a study of T-cell reconstitution after alpha-beta-depleted transplantation in children (dated by TCRdb to about 2016). The meaning of the sample's treatment or condition label: allogeneic hematopoietic cell transplantation with graft depleted of TCRalphabeta T cells and CD19 B cells. Library generation was performed with PCR. For sequencing, an Illumina HiSeq 2500 was employed. TCR library preparation used molecular barcoding, with unique molecular identifiers applied to normalize quantification of the TCRbeta repertoire. The public sequencing data were trimmed at Q25 with fastp and processed into clonotypes with MiXCR by TCRdb, which kept only in-frame beta chains. Under each unique CDR3 protein, matching rows form one entry showing the most common genes and DNA. The sample includes approximately 520,000 distinct CDR3 sequences, with approximately 10% observed a single time. The top ten clones comprise around 13% of the sample.

The starting material was PBMCs, mostly from graft donor cells, obtained 180 days after TCRalphabeta/CD19-depleted stem cell transplant. These TCRs come from a female patient between 2 and 15 years old who had a stem cell transplant for aplastic anemia, so the T cells may come from the graft donor.

This chain links TRBV4-3 with TRBJ1-2; TRBD1 matches 11 bases. Germline V gene lookup returns CDR1 LGHNA and CDR2 YSLEER. The CDR3 has 17 amino acids. The V and J ends lost 0 bases and 2 bases, in that order; junction bases with no gene match: 5. This chain's CDR3 is CASSQDKGDRGNYGYTF. CDR3 DNA: TGCGCCAGCAGCCAAGATAAGGGGGACAGGGGGAACTATGGCTACACCTTC.

The chain combines TRBV18 with TRBJ2-7; D not resolved. Germline CDR1 is KGHSH and CDR2 is LQKENI. There are 14 residues in the CDR3. Deletions cut 5 bases from V and 0 bases from J, with 11 bases between. CDR3 coding DNA: TGTGCCAGCTCATCTACCAGGAGCTCCTACGAGCAGTACGTC. It specifies CASSSTRSSYEQYV.

The V and J genes are TRBV11-3 and TRBJ1-1; 8 nucleotides line up with TRBD1. Trimming took 5 bases from V and 5 from J; bases not matched to a gene: 4. Per germline, CDR1 SGHNT and CDR2 YENEEA. This CDR3 region has 13 residues. The CDR3 nucleotides are TGTGCCAGCAGCGACAGGGGTTGGACTGAAGCTTTCTTT. It codes for CASSDRGWTEAFF.